This TCR beta chain was obtained from a study of molecular identifiers for immune sequencing clone quantification. With listed TCR primers and previously described methods, bulk TCR libraries were prepared. TCRdb fed the PCR reads into MiXCR, producing one record per CDR3 protein. The sample lists hundreds of thousands of distinct CDR3 sequences, 25% seen once, with 0.6% to 0.9% in the top ten. This clonotype was recorded many times. Its antigen is unidentified. General observations from the study: Sizes of highly expanded clones could be underestimated through identical TCRs sharing a barcode.

The V end lost 5 bases, the J end lost 1 base, and 8 bases lay between the germline ends. The CDR3 has 13 residues. Germline loops: CDR1 SEHNR, CDR2 FQNEAQ (reference sequence). The sequence was collected from a human donor in good health. Some libraries in this study had Jurkat cell RNA spiked in. V is TRBV7-9 and J is TRBJ1-1; D gene unclear. The source material was naive CD8+ T cells from blood, with Jurkat cell RNA spiked in. This sample's subset: FACS-sorted CD8+CD4-CCR7+CD45RA+ naive T cells. CDR3 amino acids: CASSPFSNTEAFF. The CDR3, as DNA: TGTGCCAGCAGCCCTTTTTCGAACACTGAAGCTTTCTTT. Full variable domain (outside the CDR3, taken from reference TRBV7-9 and TRBJ1-1): DTGVSQNPRHKITKRGQNVTFRCDPISEHNRLYWYRQTLGQGPEFLTYFQNEAQLEKSRLLSDRFSAERPKGSFSTLEIQRTEQGDSAMYLCASSPFSNTEAFFGQGTRLTVV.